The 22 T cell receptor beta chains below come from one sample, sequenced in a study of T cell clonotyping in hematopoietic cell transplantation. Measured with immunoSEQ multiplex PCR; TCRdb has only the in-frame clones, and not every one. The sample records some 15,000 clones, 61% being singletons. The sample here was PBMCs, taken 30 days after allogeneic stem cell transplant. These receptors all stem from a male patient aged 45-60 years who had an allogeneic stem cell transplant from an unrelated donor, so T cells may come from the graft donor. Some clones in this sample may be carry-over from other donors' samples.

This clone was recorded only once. The CDR3 reads CSVEAPPRDTQYF. The CDR3 nucleotides read TGCAGCGTTGAGGCACCGCCCCGAGATACGCAGTATTTT. The chain links TRBV29-1 to TRBJ2-3; the D is unclear. Germline-derived CDR1 and CDR2 are SQVTM and ANQGSEA. The CDR3 totals 13 residues. V gave up 3 bases and J gave up 5 bases, with 12 bases separating them.

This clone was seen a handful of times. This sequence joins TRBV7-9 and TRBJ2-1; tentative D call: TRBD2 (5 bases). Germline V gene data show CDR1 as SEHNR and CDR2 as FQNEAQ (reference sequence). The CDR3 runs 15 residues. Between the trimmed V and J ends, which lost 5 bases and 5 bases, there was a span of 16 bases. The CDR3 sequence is CASSTRTDIDNEQFF. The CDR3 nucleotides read TGTGCCAGCAGCACCCGGACTGATATTGACAATGAGCAGTTCTTC.

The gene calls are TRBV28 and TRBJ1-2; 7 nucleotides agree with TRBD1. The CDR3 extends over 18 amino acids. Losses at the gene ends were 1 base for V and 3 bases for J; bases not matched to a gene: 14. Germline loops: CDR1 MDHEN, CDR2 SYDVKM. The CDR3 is CASSLSYPIRGQDYGYTF. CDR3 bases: TGTGCCAGCAGTTTATCTTATCCCATCCGAGGACAGGACTATGGCTACACCTTC.

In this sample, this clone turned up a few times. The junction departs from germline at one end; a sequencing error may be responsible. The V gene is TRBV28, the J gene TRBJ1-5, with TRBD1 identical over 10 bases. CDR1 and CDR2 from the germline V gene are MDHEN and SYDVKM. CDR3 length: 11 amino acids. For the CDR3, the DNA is TGTGCCAGCAGTACCGGGACAGGGGAGTATTTT. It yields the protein CASSTGTGEYF.

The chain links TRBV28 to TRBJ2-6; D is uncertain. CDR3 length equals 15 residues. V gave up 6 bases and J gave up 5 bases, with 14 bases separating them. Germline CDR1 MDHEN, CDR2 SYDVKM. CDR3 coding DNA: TGTGCCAGCAGCTCGACACAAAGTCGGGCCAACGTCCTGACTTTC. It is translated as CASSSTQSRANVLTF.

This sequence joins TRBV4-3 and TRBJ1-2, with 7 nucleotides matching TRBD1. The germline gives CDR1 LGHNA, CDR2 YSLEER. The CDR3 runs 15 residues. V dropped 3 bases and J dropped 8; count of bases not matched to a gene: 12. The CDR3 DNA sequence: TGCGCCAGCAGCCAGGCGGCTGGGACAGAAGTCGGCTACACCTTC. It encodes CASSQAAGTEVGYTF.

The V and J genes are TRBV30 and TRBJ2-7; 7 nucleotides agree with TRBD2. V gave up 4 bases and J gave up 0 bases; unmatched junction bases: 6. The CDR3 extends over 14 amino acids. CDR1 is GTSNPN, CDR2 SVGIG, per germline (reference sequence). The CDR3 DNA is TGTGCCTGGAATAGCCGGGACTACTCCTACGAGCAGTACTTC. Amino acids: CAWNSRDYSYEQYF.

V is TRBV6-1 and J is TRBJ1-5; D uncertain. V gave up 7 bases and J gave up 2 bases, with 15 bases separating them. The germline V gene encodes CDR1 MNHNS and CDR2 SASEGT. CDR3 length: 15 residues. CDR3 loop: CASISRDLGNQPQHF. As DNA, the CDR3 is TGTGCCAGCATTTCAAGAGACCTGGGCAATCAGCCCCAGCATTTT.

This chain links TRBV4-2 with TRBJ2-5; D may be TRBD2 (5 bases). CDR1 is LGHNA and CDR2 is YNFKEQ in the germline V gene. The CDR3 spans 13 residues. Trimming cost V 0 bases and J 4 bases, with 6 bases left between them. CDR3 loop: CASSQDSGETQYF. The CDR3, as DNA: TGTGCCAGCAGCCAAGACAGCGGAGAGACCCAGTACTTC.

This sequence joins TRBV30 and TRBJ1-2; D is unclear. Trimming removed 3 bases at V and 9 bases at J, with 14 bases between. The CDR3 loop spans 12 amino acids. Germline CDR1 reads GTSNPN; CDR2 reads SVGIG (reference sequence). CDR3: CAWRKDYPRYTF. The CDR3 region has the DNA TGTGCCTGGAGGAAAGACTACCCCCGCTACACCTTC.

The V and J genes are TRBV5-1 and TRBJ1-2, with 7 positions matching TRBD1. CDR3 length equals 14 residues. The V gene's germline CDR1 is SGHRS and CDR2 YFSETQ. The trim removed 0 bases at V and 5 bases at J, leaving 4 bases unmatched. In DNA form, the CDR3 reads TGCGCCAGCAGCTTGGGACAGGGAGAGTATGGCTACACCTTC. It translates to CASSLGQGEYGYTF.

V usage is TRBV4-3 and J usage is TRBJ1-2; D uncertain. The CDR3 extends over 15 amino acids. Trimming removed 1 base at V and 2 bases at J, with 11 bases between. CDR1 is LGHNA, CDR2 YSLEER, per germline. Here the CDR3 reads CASSQGESGNYGYTF. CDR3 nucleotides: TGCGCCAGCAGCCAAGGTGAGTCGGGGAACTATGGCTACACCTTC.

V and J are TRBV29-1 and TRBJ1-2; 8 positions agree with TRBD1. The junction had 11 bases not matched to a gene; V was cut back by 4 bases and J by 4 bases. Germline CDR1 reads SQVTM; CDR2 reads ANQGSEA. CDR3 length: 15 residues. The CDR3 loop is CSVGNPGQDGYGYTF. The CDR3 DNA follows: TGCAGCGTTGGGAACCCGGGACAGGATGGCTATGGCTACACCTTC. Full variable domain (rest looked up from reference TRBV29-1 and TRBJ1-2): SAVISQKPSRDICQRGTSLTIQCQVDSQVTMMFWYRQQPGQSLTLIATANQGSEATYESGFVIDKFPISRPNLTFSTLTVSNMSPEDSSIYLCSVGNPGQDGYGYTFGSGTRLTVV.

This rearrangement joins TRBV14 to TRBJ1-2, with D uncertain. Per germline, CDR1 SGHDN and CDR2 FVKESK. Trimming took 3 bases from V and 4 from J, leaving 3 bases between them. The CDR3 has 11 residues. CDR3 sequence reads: CASSQFYGYTF. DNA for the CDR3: TGTGCCAGCAGCCAGTTCTATGGCTACACCTTC.

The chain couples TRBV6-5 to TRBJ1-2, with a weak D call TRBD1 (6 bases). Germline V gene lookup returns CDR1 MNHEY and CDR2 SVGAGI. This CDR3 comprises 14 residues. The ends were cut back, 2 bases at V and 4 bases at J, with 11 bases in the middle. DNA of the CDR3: TGTGCCAGCAGTTACGACAGGTGGGGCTATGGCTACACCTTC. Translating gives CASSYDRWGYGYTF.

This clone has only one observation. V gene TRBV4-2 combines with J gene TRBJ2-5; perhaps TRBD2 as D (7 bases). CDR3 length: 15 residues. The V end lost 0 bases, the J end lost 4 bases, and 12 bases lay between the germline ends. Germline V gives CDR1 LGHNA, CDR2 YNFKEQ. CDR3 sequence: CASSQERGAGETQYF. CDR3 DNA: TGTGCCAGCAGCCAAGAACGGGGGGCGGGAGAGACCCAGTACTTC.

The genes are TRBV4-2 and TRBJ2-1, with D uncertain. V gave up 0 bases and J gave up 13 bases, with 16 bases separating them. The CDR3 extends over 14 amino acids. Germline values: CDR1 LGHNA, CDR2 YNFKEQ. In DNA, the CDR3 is TGTGCCAGCAGCCAAGATTGGTACTCCGTTGAACAGTTCTTC. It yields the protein CASSQDWYSVEQFF.

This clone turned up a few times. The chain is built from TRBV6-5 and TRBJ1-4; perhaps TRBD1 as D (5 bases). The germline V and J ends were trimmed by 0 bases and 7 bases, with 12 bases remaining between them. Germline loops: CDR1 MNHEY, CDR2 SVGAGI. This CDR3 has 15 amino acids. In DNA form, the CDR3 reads TGTGCCAGCAGTTACTCGGGGCAGCGGGGTGAAAAACTGTTTTTT. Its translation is CASSYSGQRGEKLFF.

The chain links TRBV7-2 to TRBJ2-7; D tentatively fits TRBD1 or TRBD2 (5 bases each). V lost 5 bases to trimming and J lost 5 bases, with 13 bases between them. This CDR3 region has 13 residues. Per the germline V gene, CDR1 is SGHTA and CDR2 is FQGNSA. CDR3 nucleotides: TGTGCCAGCAGCAGGGACCCCTTTAACGAGCAGTACTTC. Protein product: CASSRDPFNEQYF.

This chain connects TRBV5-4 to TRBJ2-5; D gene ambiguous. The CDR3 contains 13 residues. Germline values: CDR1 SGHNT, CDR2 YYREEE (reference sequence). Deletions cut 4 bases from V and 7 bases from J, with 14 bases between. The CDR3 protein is CASSTGTWGTQYF. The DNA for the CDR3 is TGTGCCAGCAGCACCGGCACCTGGGGGACCCAGTACTTC.

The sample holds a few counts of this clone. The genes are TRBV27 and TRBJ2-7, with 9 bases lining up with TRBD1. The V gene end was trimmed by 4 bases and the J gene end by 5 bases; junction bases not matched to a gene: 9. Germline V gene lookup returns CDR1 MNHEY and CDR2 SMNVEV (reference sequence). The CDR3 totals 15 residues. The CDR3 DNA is TGTGCCAGCAGTTCCACCGGGACAGGGAACAACGAGCAGTACTTC. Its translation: CASSSTGTGNNEQYF.

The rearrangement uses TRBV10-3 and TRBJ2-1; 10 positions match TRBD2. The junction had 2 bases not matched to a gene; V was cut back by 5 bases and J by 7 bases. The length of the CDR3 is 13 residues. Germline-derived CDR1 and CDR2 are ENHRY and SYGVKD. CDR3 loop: CAISPTSGNEQFF. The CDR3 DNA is TGTGCCATCAGTCCGACTAGCGGGAATGAGCAGTTCTTC.